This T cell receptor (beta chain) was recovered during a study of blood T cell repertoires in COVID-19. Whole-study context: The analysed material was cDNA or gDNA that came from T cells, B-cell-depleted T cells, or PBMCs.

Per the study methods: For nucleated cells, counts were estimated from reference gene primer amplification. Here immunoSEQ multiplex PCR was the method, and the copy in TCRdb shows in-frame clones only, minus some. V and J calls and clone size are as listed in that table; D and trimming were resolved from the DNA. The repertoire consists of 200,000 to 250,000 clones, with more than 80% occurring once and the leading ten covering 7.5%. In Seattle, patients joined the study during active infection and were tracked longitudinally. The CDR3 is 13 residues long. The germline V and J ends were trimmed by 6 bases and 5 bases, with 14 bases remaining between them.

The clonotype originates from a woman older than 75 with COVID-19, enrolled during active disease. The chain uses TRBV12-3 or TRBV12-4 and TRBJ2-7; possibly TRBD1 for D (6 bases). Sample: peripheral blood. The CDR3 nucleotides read TGTGCCAGCAGGGGCCAGGGGTCCGACGAGCAGTACTTC. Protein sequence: CASRGQGSDEQYF.